This T cell receptor (beta chain) was recovered during a study of T cells after yellow fever vaccination. The CDR3 loop spans 16 amino acids. Deletions cut 3 bases from V and 3 bases from J, with 16 bases between. CDR1 is SGHTA and CDR2 is FQGTGA in the germline V gene. One entry per CDR3 protein, called by TCRdb with MiXCR from the 5' RACE reads. This table holds roughly 120,000 distinct CDR3 sequences, 7.4% found once. The sample holds a few counts of this clonotype. This clonotype originated in a man younger than 30 who received the YFV17D yellow fever vaccine. The chain carries TRBV7-3 and TRBJ2-3, with D possibly being TRBD2 (6 bases). Material: CD4+ T cells sorted from PBMCs, obtained approximately 11 days after the first yellow fever vaccination. CDR3 DNA: TGTGCCAGCAGCTTTCGCGGCGGAGGGGCAACAGATACGCAGTATTTT. Its translation is CASSFRGGGATDTQYF.